This TCR beta chain was documented in a study of T cells after posttransplantation cyclophosphamide. Assay: immunoSEQ multiplex PCR; the TCRdb copy retains only in-frame clones and omits some. Listed for the sample are 20,000 to 30,000 clones, none seen a single time. The CDR3 sequence is 17 residues long. Trimming took 5 bases from V and 3 from J; bases not matched to a gene: 7. Looked up from germline, CDR1 is LNHDA and CDR2 is SQIVND (reference sequence). This clone was detected many times. The chain carries TRBV19 and TRBJ2-3; 14 bases match TRBD2. The origin of this receptor is a woman between 50 and 59 years old in good health, CMV-negative, and a related stem cell transplant donor. Sequenced: PBMCs. CDR3 DNA: TGTGCCAGTAGTTCCCGACTAGCGGGGGGGCCAACAGATACGCAGTATTTT. Amino acid sequence: CASSSRLAGGPTDTQYF.